Here is one T cell receptor (beta chain) with its context. The deep-level immunoSEQ assay was used. Produced via immunoSEQ multiplex PCR; TCRdb's table is partial and in-frame only. Among about 2.4 million clones listed, more than 85% were seen once. The data belong to a study of shared clonotypes between healthy human individuals. About the research overall: Those who served as donors were a couple of women and a few men between the ages of 18 and 49.

Input material: naive CD4+ T cells from PBMCs. Regarding subset: CD45RA+ positively selected. This clonotype was sampled from a man aged 18 to 29 in good health. Some clones in this sample may be carry-over from other donors' samples.

CDR3 sequence (DNA): TGTGCCAGCAGCTCGGCGGCAGGGCCTAATGAAAAACTGTTTTTT. Its protein product is CASSSAAGPNEKLFF. This sequence joins TRBV5-4 and TRBJ1-4; tentatively, D is TRBD1 (5 bases). CDR1 and CDR2 from the germline V gene are SGHNT and YYREEE (reference sequence). The CDR3 runs 15 residues. Deletions cut 3 bases from V and 3 bases from J, with 12 bases between.